A selection of T cell receptor beta chains follows, all from one sample in a study of blood T cell repertoires in COVID-19. Measured with immunoSEQ multiplex PCR; TCRdb has only the in-frame clones, and not every one. The repertoire includes 30,000 to 40,000 clones, 85% to 95% of them detected once, and over 0.85% sits in the top ten. The specimen sequenced was peripheral blood. The origin of the receptors is a male donor with active COVID-19. Each CDR3 is given with its conserved first and last residue. A D gene is named only where the DNA matches it firmly. Not every row has a clone size; where given, it reads once, few, many or a size class.

TRBJ1-5,TRBV6-2/TRBV6-3,NA,TRBD1,CASSYSRDRVGDQPQHF,TGTGCCAGCAGTTACTCGAGGGACAGGGTTGGCGATCAGCCCCAGCATTTT
TRBJ2-1,TRBV25-1,NA,NA,CASSVEGRPYNEQFF,TGTGCCAGCAGTGTGGAGGGTCGCCCCTACAATGAGCAGTTCTTC
TRBJ1-3,TRBV2,NA,TRBD1,CASSGRGGSGNTIYF,TGTGCCAGCAGTGGGCGAGGGGGCAGTGGAAACACCATATATTTT
TRBJ1-1,TRBV19,NA,NA,CASRRQALTEAFF,TGTGCCAGTAGAAGACAGGCACTCACTGAAGCTTTCTTT
TRBJ2-7,TRBV7-2,NA,NA,CASSPQTGPYEQYF,TGTGCCAGCAGCCCTCAGACAGGCCCCTACGAGCAGTACTTC
TRBJ2-1,TRBV7-9,NA,NA,CASSLTGNEQFF,TGTGCCAGCAGCTTAACGGGAAATGAGCAGTTCTTC
TRBJ1-3,TRBV3-1/TRBV3-2,NA,TRBD1,CASSQEYRGASGNTIYF,TGTGCCAGCAGCCAAGAGTACAGGGGAGCCTCTGGAAACACCATATATTTT
TRBJ2-1,TRBV11-3,NA,NA,CASGPLPGYNEQFF,TGTGCCAGCGGACCGCTCCCGGGGTACAATGAGCAGTTCTTC
TRBJ2-1,TRBV18,NA,NA,CASSPPGGSRDEQFF,TGTGCCAGCTCACCACCGGGAGGTTCTAGGGATGAGCAGTTCTTC
TRBJ2-5,TRBV6-6,NA,NA,CASSPDTYQETQYF,TGTGCCAGCAGTCCCGACACCTACCAAGAGACCCAGTACTTC
TRBJ1-1,TRBV6-2/TRBV6-3,NA,NA,CASSYSSLGSTEAFF,TGTGCCAGCAGTTACTCGAGCTTAGGGAGCACTGAAGCTTTCTTT
TRBJ1-6,TRBV2,NA,NA,CASAQQTDNSPLHF,TGTGCCAGCGCGCAACAGACCGATAATTCACCCCTCCACTTT
TRBJ2-1,TRBV19,NA,NA,CASSISGGLGINEQFF,TGTGCCAGTAGTATATCCGGGGGGCTAGGGATCAATGAGCAGTTCTTC
TRBJ2-2,TRBV7-2,NA,NA,CASSLSGFANTGELFF,TGTGCCAGCAGCTTATCGGGATTCGCGAACACCGGGGAGCTGTTTTTT
TRBJ1-5,TRBV7-2,NA,TRBD1,CASSARTGNSNQPQHF,TGTGCCAGCAGCGCCCGGACAGGGAACTCCAATCAGCCCCAGCATTTT
TRBJ2-5,TRBV7-2,NA,TRBD1,CASSLGRGGGETQYF,TGTGCCAGCAGCTTAGGGAGAGGGGGCGGGGAGACCCAGTACTTC
TRBJ1-1,TRBV19,NA,NA,CASSRDSLGEAFF,TGTGCCAGTAGTAGGGACTCGCTGGGTGAAGCTTTCTTT
TRBJ2-7,TRBV18,NA,NA,CASSPQGAYEQYF,TGTGCCAGCTCCCCGCAGGGCGCCTACGAGCAGTACTTC
TRBJ2-7,TRBV5-1,NA,NA,CASASPRASDEQYF,TGCGCCAGCGCCTCGCCGCGGGCGTCCGACGAGCAGTACTTC
TRBJ1-1,TRBV5-5,NA,NA,CASSYTTVVGTEAFF,TGTGCCAGCAGCTACACAACAGTAGTTGGCACTGAAGCTTTCTTT
TRBJ1-3,TRBV5-4,NA,NA,CASSLGLVRDTIYF,TGTGCCAGCAGCTTGGGACTAGTCCGTGACACCATATATTTT
TRBJ1-1,TRBV7-2,NA,TRBD1,CASSIRTGTNTEAFF,TGTGCCAGCAGCATACGGACAGGGACGAACACTGAAGCTTTCTTT
TRBJ2-2,TRBV5-5,once,TRBD1,CASSGTVLPGELFF,TGTGCCAGCAGCGGGACAGTTCTCCCCGGGGAGCTGTTTTTT
TRBJ2-1,TRBV11-3,NA,NA,CASSRRPSSYNEQFF,TGTGCCAGCAGCCGAAGGCCTAGCTCCTACAATGAGCAGTTCTTC
TRBJ1-4,TRBV5-1,NA,TRBD1,CASSVGQGGEKLFF,TGCGCCAGCAGCGTGGGACAGGGTGGTGAAAAACTGTTTTTT
TRBJ1-4,TRBV6-5,NA,NA,CASGDSLREKLFF,TGTGCCTCGGGGGATTCCTTGAGGGAAAAACTGTTTTTT
TRBJ2-7,TRBV11-2,once,TRBD1,CASSLALGQGGYEQYF,TGTGCCAGCAGCTTAGCCCTGGGACAGGGCGGCTACGAGCAGTACTTC
TRBJ2-7,TRBV29-1,NA,TRBD1,CSVWTGAYEQYF,TGCAGCGTGTGGACAGGGGCCTACGAGCAGTACTTC
TRBJ2-1,TRBV5-1,NA,TRBD2,CASSHLSGGAREQFF,TGCGCCAGCAGCCACCTAAGCGGGGGGGCCAGGGAGCAGTTCTTC
TRBJ2-1,TRBV3-1/TRBV3-2,NA,TRBD2,CASISVAGGLYGEQFF,TGTGCCAGCATCTCAGTAGCGGGGGGCCTGTACGGTGAGCAGTTCTTC
TRBJ2-7,TRBV4-1,once,TRBD2,CASSPRGRVYEQYF,TGCGCCAGCAGCCCGCGGGGGAGGGTCTACGAGCAGTACTTC
TRBJ2-7,TRBV5-4,NA,TRBD1,CASRADREYEQYF,TGTGCCAGCCGGGCCGACAGGGAATACGAGCAGTACTTC
TRBJ1-2,TRBV4-1,NA,NA,CASSQVTGGPYGYTF,TGCGCCAGCAGCCAAGTAACGGGAGGACCCTATGGCTACACCTTC
TRBJ1-5,TRBV7-3,few,NA,CASSSGANQPQHF,TGTGCCAGCAGCTCAGGGGCTAATCAGCCCCAGCATTTT
TRBJ2-7,TRBV27,NA,TRBD1,CASSPGTGGYEQYF,TGTGCCAGCAGTCCAGGGACAGGTGGCTACGAGCAGTACTTC
TRBJ1-1,TRBV30,NA,NA,CAWSAQENTEAFF,TGTGCCTGGAGTGCTCAGGAGAACACTGAAGCTTTCTTT
TRBJ1-2,TRBV4-1,NA,TRBD1,CASSQGRDRPNYGYTF,TGCGCCAGCAGCCAAGGCCGGGACAGACCTAACTATGGCTACACCTTC
TRBJ1-4,TRBV18,NA,NA,CASSRATNEKLFF,TGTGCCAGCTCACGAGCAACTAATGAAAAACTGTTTTTT
TRBJ1-5,TRBV7-2,NA,TRBD1,CASSPGTGRYNQPQHF,TGTGCCAGCAGCCCCGGGACAGGGCGCTACAATCAGCCCCAGCATTTT
TRBJ2-5,TRBV24-1,once,TRBD1,CATSDLQGQDDQETQYF,TGTGCCACCAGTGATTTGCAGGGACAGGACGACCAAGAGACCCAGTACTTC
TRBJ1-6,TRBV5-1,NA,NA,CASSLYWGGNNSPLHF,TGCGCCAGCAGCTTGTATTGGGGGGGTAATAATTCACCCCTCCACTTT
TRBJ1-2,TRBV5-1,NA,NA,CASSPSAGSIYGYTF,TGCGCCAGCAGCCCCAGCGCAGGGTCGATTTATGGCTACACCTTC